The source of this T cell receptor (beta chain) is a study of blood T cell repertoires in COVID-19. Overall study: Spain, Italy and the United States supplied samples that represented acute and convalescent COVID-19. PBMCs, B-cell-depleted T cells, or T cells were the source of the cDNA or gDNA that made up the material.

The ends were cut back, 5 bases at V and 8 bases at J, with 15 bases in the middle. The CDR3 loop spans 13 amino acids. Germline-derived CDR1 and CDR2 are SGHVS and FQNEAQ. This clone was picked up a small number of times. Authors' methods: Using reference gene primer amplification, nucleated cell counts were estimated. Generated by immunoSEQ multiplex PCR, the TCRdb table keeps only in-frame clones and is missing some. The V and J calls and clone size are taken from that table; D and trimming were inferred from the DNA. The table has over 300,000 clones, 90% seen once. Sequenced material: peripheral blood. The receptor was isolated from a man aged 18 to 35 with active or convalescent COVID-19. The chain employs TRBV7-8 and TRBJ1-2, with D unclear. The CDR3 protein is CASSQSLERGYTF. In DNA form, the CDR3 reads TGTGCCAGCAGCCAAAGTCTTGAGAGGGGCTACACCTTC.